This TCR beta chain originates from a study of blood T cell repertoires in COVID-19. Study in general: The samples span acute and convalescent COVID-19 from the United States, Italy and Spain. T cells, B-cell-depleted T cells, or PBMCs provided the cDNA or gDNA that served as material.

This clone was recorded a few times. During active infection, Seattle patients enrolled and were then monitored through disease. Some clones are missing from TCRdb's copy, which holds only in-frame ones; the method was immunoSEQ multiplex PCR. Seen here are about 210,000 clones, around four fifths observed once, and the top ten hold more than 9%. The receptor's source is an elderly woman with COVID-19, enrolled during active disease. Sequencing was done on a sample of peripheral blood.

In DNA, the CDR3 is TGTGCCAGCAGCCCGGAAATAGTTGGAGGGAGGGGAAACATTCAGTACTTC. Residues: CASSPEIVGGRGNIQYF. V and J are TRBV7-2 and TRBJ2-4; 7 bases map to TRBD2. CDR1 and CDR2 from the germline V gene are SGHTA and FQGNSA. J lost 6 bases, V lost 5 bases, and 16 bases had no gene match. This CDR3 is 17 amino acids long.